This TCR beta chain stems from a study of T cells in Graves' hyperthyroidism and ophthalmopathy (dated by TCRdb to about 2019). As for the study more broadly: Peripheral blood was sampled at the time of initial diagnosis, prior to any treatment. To identify distinguishing TCR V-J signatures, a discovery cohort of 90 to 100 patients was used, comprising fewer than 45 with Graves' ophthalmopathy and approximately 58 with stable Graves' hyperthyroidism. Whether ophthalmopathy could be predicted prospectively was tested in an independent validation cohort made up of roughly 19 hyperthyroidism patients plus 17 patients who later progressed to ophthalmopathy. For training and testing, the roughly 100 patients in the discovery cohort were randomly divided in a 7:3 ratio. In addition, the study compared T-cell repertoires in thyroid tissue and in blood from roughly 6 Graves' hyperthyroidism patients. Once sampling was done, hyperthyroidism patients were given methimazole at a starting dose of 30 mg daily, whereas ophthalmopathy patients were given high-dose intravenous methylprednisolone. The paper describes TCR Vbeta CDR3 sequencing of roughly 130 peripheral blood samples, made up of 43 ophthalmopathy patients, roughly 80 hyperthyroidism patients and 17 progressor patients.

The cysteine opens and the phenylalanine closes a CDR3 of 16 amino acids. Of all the DNA, just the CDR3 is kept, 48 bases in frame from base 1. Looking up the germline V gene (reference sequence) yields CDR1 MNHEY and CDR2 SMNVEV. This clonotype was counted only a few times. What antigen it recognizes has not been identified. A much larger clone differs by one base, so this may be a read error. What the authors observed across the whole study: Sample size was not statistically predetermined, and investigators were not blinded to group allocation. In validation, the model predicted progression to ophthalmopathy a median of about 6 months before onset, with 65% to 71% sensitivity and around 76% specificity. In cross-validation, a model built on a 13 V-J signature told ophthalmopathy apart from stable hyperthyroidism with just under 90% sensitivity and around 83% specificity, and in testing the same model reached 80%/75%. Most expanded thyroid clonotypes (frequency above 0.001) were also detected in blood, a finding suggesting that blood repertoires may reflect thyroid immune responses.

TCR beta CDR3 regions were amplified from RNA transcripts. A first-round RT-PCR of the TCR CDR3 used the HTBI primer set with the Qiagen OneStep RT-PCR kit. The libraries were constructed in a second round of multiplex PCR and then size-selected and purified. Paired-end sequencing of the libraries was performed with 100 bp reads on an Illumina HiSeq2000. As for the original processing: SOAPnuke was used to process the raw data, with reads discarded if the reads contained adapters or uncalled bases, had a mean Phred below 15, or lacked an exact constant-primer or identifier match. High-quality paired reads were merged with COPE v1.2.5, and unique nucleotide sequences were defined as clonotypes. MiTCR v1.1 was used to align clonotypes to the IMGT TRBV, TRBD and TRBJ reference segments. The analysis included only V-J combinations with a frequency above 0.0001, which together covered roughly 99% of the repertoires. The TCS score was defined as the ratio of F50 (clonal expansion) to E x V (chaos), calculated using BLOSUM62-based TCRdist between CDR3 peptides within each V-J. Welch's t-statistics and random forest reduced 450 to 600 V-J features to roughly 13, which were used in a naive Bayes classifier (R e1071). The public reads were quality trimmed at Q25 with fastp and then assembled into clones with MiXCR by TCRdb, keeping productive beta chains. Merged by CDR3 protein, the rows form single entries marked with the most common genes and DNA. The V and J calls were determined by TCRdb, not by the authors. The sample contains about 420,000 distinct CDR3 sequences, roughly 13% of them found a single time. More than 4.5% of the sample is in the top ten clones.

Stable Graves' hyperthyroidism was defined as the absence of progression to ophthalmopathy over 18 months of follow-up. Hyperthyroidism patients were aged 18 to 65 years and newly diagnosed, with disease duration of less than 2 months. The study excluded patients with uncontrolled infections, other autoimmune diseases, pregnancy or lactation. Diagnoses were established on the basis of clinical symptoms, serum thyroxine and TRAb, thyroid ultrasound, and orbital computed tomography. PBMCs were isolated from 10 ml of fresh peripheral blood by Ficoll-Paque density gradient centrifugation. Trizol reagent was used to extract total RNA, and RNA quality was then checked on an Agilent 2100 Bioanalyzer.

The material sequenced was blood. The chain was built from TRBV27 and TRBJ2-1; the D gene could be TRBD1 or TRBD2, each one agreeing over 6 bases. The J call may be in error: the DNA end matches TRBJ2-7 better. The sequence derives from a woman under 30 with Graves' hyperthyroidism. Here the CDR3 is given as CASSLSAGRGYNEQYF. The sequenced DNA: TGTGCCAGCAGTTTATCAGCGGGCAGGGGCTACAATGAGCAGTACTTC.